The 5 T cell receptor beta chains below all came from one sample that was sequenced in a study of cytomegalovirus exposure and HLA in healthy donors. Vbeta (60) and Jbeta (13) primers were used in the PCR. The table came from immunoSEQ multiplex PCR; TCRdb's copy has only in-frame clones and leaves some out. The sample records about 160,000 clones, approximately 88% being singletons. Sequenced sample: PBMCs. The receptors come from a woman between 18 and 30 years old in good health and CMV-seronegative.

This chain links TRBV25-1 with TRBJ1-5; D is unresolved. Germline loops: CDR1 MGHDK, CDR2 SYGVNS. CDR3 length equals 12 residues. Trimming cost V 0 bases and J 5 bases, with 2 bases left between them. CDR3 nucleotide sequence: TGTGCCAGCAGTGAATACGATCAGCCCCAGCATTTT. This translates into CASSEYDQPQHF.

This chain links TRBV6-6 with TRBJ2-5, with 10 bases identical to TRBD1. The tail of the sequence fits TRBJ2-7 better, so the J call may be wrong. The V gene's germline CDR1 is MNHNY and CDR2 SVGAGI (reference sequence). The CDR3 is 14 amino acids. CDR3 amino acids: CASSTRTGGYEQYF. In DNA, the CDR3 is TGTGCCAGCAGTACTAGGACAGGGGGGTACGAGCAGTACTTC.

The chain is built from TRBV10-3 and TRBJ2-3; 11 nucleotides line up with TRBD2. Germline loops: CDR1 ENHRY, CDR2 SYGVKD. The trim removed 6 bases at V and 2 bases at J, leaving 7 bases unmatched. The CDR3 is 16 residues long. CDR3 sequence reads: CAISPGTSGYTDTQYF. DNA for the CDR3: TGTGCCATCAGCCCCGGGACTAGCGGATACACAGATACGCAGTATTTT.

The V call is TRBV5-1, the J call TRBJ1-5; 7 positions agree with TRBD1. The germline V gene encodes CDR1 SGHRS and CDR2 YFSETQ. V shed 4 bases and J 6 bases; nucleotides not matched to a gene: 4. This CDR3 comprises 13 residues. The CDR3 bases are TGCGCCAGCAGCCCCACAGGGGTTCAGCCCCAGCATTTT. Protein sequence: CASSPTGVQPQHF.

The chain employs TRBV6-1 and TRBJ2-1, with 13 bases that match TRBD2. Germline V gene lookup returns CDR1 MNHNS and CDR2 SASEGT. The V and J ends lost 3 bases and 7 bases, in that order; junction bases with no gene match: 3. This CDR3 comprises 15 residues. The CDR3, as DNA: TGTGCCAGCAGTGATACTAGCGGGGGGGCTAATGAGCAGTTCTTC. Its translation: CASSDTSGGANEQFF.